Below are 25 T cell receptor beta chains sequenced from a single sample in a study of Tregs in tolerant kidney transplant recipients. The data were produced by immunoSEQ multiplex PCR, yet TCRdb's version contains in-frame clones alone and is incomplete. This table holds about 66,000 clones, about nine tenths found once. The sequencing used CD8+ T cells from blood, collected before the transplant. Receptors were obtained from a human donor who received a combined kidney and bone marrow transplant.

The chain has TRBV5-4 and TRBJ2-1; 9 bases fit TRBD1. CDR1 and CDR2 (germline): SGHNT, YYREEE (reference sequence). The CDR3 loop spans 14 amino acids. Losses at the gene ends were 1 base for V and 8 bases for J; bases not matched to a gene: 4. CDR3 loop: CASSLRGQGYEQFF. Written as DNA, the CDR3 is TGTGCCAGCAGCTTGCGAGGACAGGGGTATGAGCAGTTCTTC.

This clone has just a few counts. The chain carries TRBV29-1 and TRBJ2-7, with a weak D call TRBD2 (7 bases). CDR3 length: 11 amino acids. V was pared by 7 bases and J by 7 bases, with 14 bases between. Germline V CDR1 and CDR2: SQVTM, ANQGSEA. The CDR3 is CSAWGGREQYF. The CDR3 nucleotides read TGCAGCGCCTGGGGGGGGCGGGAGCAGTACTTC.

This sequence joins TRBV6-6 and TRBJ2-2, with D maybe TRBD1 (5 bases). The CDR3 totals 14 residues. Trimming shortened V by 6 bases and J by 1 base, and 9 bases separated the two germline ends. Germline V gives CDR1 MNHNY, CDR2 SVGAGI (reference sequence). CDR3 coding DNA: TGTGCCAGCAGCCAGGACATGAACACCGGGGAGCTGTTTTTT. It yields the protein CASSQDMNTGELFF.

In its sample, this clone was seen a few times. The genes are TRBV29-1 and TRBJ1-3; D is uncertain. The germline V gene encodes CDR1 SQVTM and CDR2 ANQGSEA. The CDR3 is 13 amino acids. Between the trimmed V and J ends, which lost 4 bases and 7 bases, there was a span of 14 bases. The CDR3 bases are TGCAGCGTTGTTCCCTCTCTCGGGAACACCATATATTTT. Translating it yields CSVVPSLGNTIYF.

The J gene is TRBJ2-7, the V gene TRBV11-2; 10 bases are a match to TRBD2. This CDR3 has 15 residues. CDR1 and CDR2 (germline): SGHAT, FQNNGV. Unmatched junction bases numbered 2, after V lost 1 base and J lost 2 bases. This CDR3 reads CASSLAAGGPYEQYF. DNA of the CDR3: TGTGCCAGCAGCTTAGCAGCGGGGGGGCCCTACGAGCAGTACTTC.

The J gene is TRBJ2-1, the V gene TRBV4-3, with TRBD2 matching over 10 bases. The J segment lost 10 bases and the V segment lost 3 bases, leaving 9 bases of the junction unmatched. The germline CDR1 and CDR2 sequences are LGHNA and YSLEER. The CDR3 is 15 residues long. CDR3 sequence (DNA): TGCGCCAGCAGCCACCTAGCGGGGGAACAATGGGAGCAGTTCTTC. Protein sequence: CASSHLAGEQWEQFF.

V gene TRBV6-4 combines with J gene TRBJ2-1; TRBD1 is a possible D gene (6 bases). CDR3 size: 16 residues. Trimming removed 0 bases at V and 3 bases at J, with 12 bases between. The germline V gene encodes CDR1 MRHNA and CDR2 SNTAGT. The CDR3 loop reads CASSDSRGHVYNEQFF. CDR3 coding DNA: TGTGCCAGCAGTGACTCACGGGGACACGTCTACAATGAGCAGTTCTTC.

The chain links TRBV5-1 to TRBJ2-7, with D tentatively TRBD1 (5 bases). Germline values: CDR1 SGHRS, CDR2 YFSETQ. Trimming took 0 bases from V and 5 from J, leaving 9 bases between them. The CDR3 covers 13 residues. The CDR3, as DNA: TGCGCCAGCAGCTTGGTGCAGGGCAACGAGCAGTACTTC. Translation: CASSLVQGNEQYF.

The chain joins TRBV5-4 to TRBJ2-3; 11 nucleotides align to TRBD2. After removal of 4 bases from V and 1 base from J, the junction contained 8 bases not matched to a gene. CDR1 SGHNT and CDR2 YYREEE come from the germline V gene (reference sequence). CDR3 size: 17 residues. The CDR3 DNA sequence: TGTGCCAGCAGCCCGACTAGCGGGACTCCCCGCACAGATACGCAGTATTTT. Translation gives CASSPTSGTPRTDTQYF.

The chain is built from TRBV6-5 and TRBJ1-2; TRBD1 is a possible D gene (6 bases). The CDR3 is made up of 14 amino acids. Germline V gene data show CDR1 as MNHEY and CDR2 as SVGAGI. The ends were cut back, 3 bases at V and 4 bases at J, with 12 bases in the middle. CDR3 region: CASSYARDTYGYTF. The DNA for the CDR3 is TGTGCCAGCAGTTATGCCCGGGACACCTATGGCTACACCTTC.

This chain joins TRBV29-1 and TRBJ2-2; TRBD1 aligns across 7 bases. The V segment lost 5 bases and the J segment 2 bases; nucleotides outside the gene matches: 2. In germline, CDR1 is SQVTM, CDR2 ANQGSEA. CDR3 length: 13 residues. DNA for the CDR3: TGCAGCGTTAAGGGGGCTAACACCGGGGAGCTGTTTTTT. Encoded protein: CSVKGANTGELFF.

J is TRBJ2-7 and V is TRBV27, with 7 bases lining up with TRBD1. The junction had 5 bases not matched to a gene; V was cut back by 3 bases and J by 3 bases. Germline V CDR1 and CDR2: MNHEY, SMNVEV (reference sequence). The CDR3 is 14 residues long. The CDR3 DNA reads as TGTGCCAGCAGTTTTCAGGACAGGTTCTACGAGCAGTACTTC. Encoded protein: CASSFQDRFYEQYF.

This CDR3 reads CASSFLTGPNQPQHF. DNA for the CDR3: TGTGCCAGCAGCTTCTTGACAGGGCCCAATCAGCCCCAGCATTTT. The V gene is TRBV5-8, the J gene TRBJ1-5; TRBD1 matches 7 bases. CDR1 is SGHTS and CDR2 is YDEGEE in the germline V gene. The CDR3 length is 15 residues. With 2 bases clipped from V and 3 bases from J, the junction kept 5 bases outside the gene matches.

J is TRBJ2-7 and V is TRBV7-6, with 10 bases matching TRBD1. The CDR3 length is 14 residues. Per the germline V gene, CDR1 is SGHVS and CDR2 is FNYEAQ. V gave up 5 bases and J gave up 5 bases; unmatched junction bases: 6. CDR3 loop: CASSHGTGAHEQYF. In nucleotides, the CDR3 is TGTGCCAGCAGCCACGGGACAGGGGCTCACGAGCAGTACTTC. Drawing the rest from reference TRBV7-6 and TRBJ2-7, the complete variable domain is GAGVSQSPRYKVTKRGQDVALRCDPISGHVSLYWYRQALGQGPEFLTYFNYEAQQDKSGLPNDRFSAERPEGSISTLTIQRTEQRDSAMYRCASSHGTGAHEQYFGPGTRLTVT.

The chain uses TRBV11-2 and TRBJ2-7; D call uncertain. Deletions cut 2 bases from V and 6 bases from J, with 8 bases between. Germline V gene lookup returns CDR1 SGHAT and CDR2 FQNNGV. This CDR3 has 12 amino acids. CDR3 sequence (DNA): TGTGCCAGCAGCTTAAAGTCGGGCGAGCAGTACTTC. Residues: CASSLKSGEQYF.

This chain uses TRBV6-5 with TRBJ2-5, with 7 positions matching TRBD2. CDR1 is MNHEY, CDR2 SVGAGI, per germline. The CDR3 spans 14 residues. The ends lost 7 bases at V and 2 bases at J; junction bases unmatched: 7. CDR3 coding DNA: TGTGCCAGCACCTCTCAGGGACTACAAGAGACCCAGTACTTC. Its protein product is CASTSQGLQETQYF.

V gene TRBV19 combines with J gene TRBJ1-2; 8 positions match TRBD1. The CDR3 is 13 amino acids. The V gene's germline CDR1 is LNHDA and CDR2 SQIVND (reference sequence). J was trimmed by 8 bases and V by 4 bases; bases with no gene match: 6. DNA for the CDR3: TGTGCCAGTAGTAGCGGACAGGGAAGCGGCTACACCTTC. Translated, it gives CASSSGQGSGYTF. Full variable domain (remainder filled in from reference TRBV19 and TRBJ1-2): DGGITQSPKYLFRKEGQNVTLSCEQNLNHDAMYWYRQDPGQGLRLIYYSQIVNDFQKGDIAEGYSVSREKKESFPLTVTSAQKNPTAFYLCASSSGQGSGYTFGSGTRLTVV.

The chain joins TRBV4-3 to TRBJ1-1, with D perhaps matching TRBD1 (5 bases). The V and J ends lost 2 bases and 1 base respectively, with 14 bases between them. This CDR3 comprises 16 residues. Looked up from germline, CDR1 is LGHNA and CDR2 is YSLEER. The CDR3 DNA is TGCGCCAGCAGCCAAATGACGACAGTGACGAACACTGAAGCTTTCTTT. Amino acid sequence: CASSQMTTVTNTEAFF.

The table lists this clone with a few counts. The chain links TRBV30 to TRBJ2-7; 8 bases match TRBD1. The CDR3 runs 15 residues. The germline CDR1 and CDR2 sequences are GTSNPN and SVGIG (reference sequence). V was clipped by 1 base and J by 6 bases; unmatched bases: 11. The CDR3 region is CAWSEGTGNKREQYF. The CDR3 nucleotides read TGTGCCTGGAGTGAAGGGACAGGCAATAAGCGCGAGCAGTACTTC. The whole variable domain, remainder taken from reference TRBV30 and TRBJ2-7, is SQTIHQWPATLVQPVGSPLSLECTVEGTSNPNLYWYRQAAGRGLQLLFYSVGIGQISSEVPQNLSASRPQDRQFILSSKKLLLSDSGFYLCAWSEGTGNKREQYFGPGTRLTVT.

The chain joins TRBV6-5 to TRBJ2-5; 10 positions match TRBD2. Germline V gives CDR1 MNHEY, CDR2 SVGAGI. This CDR3 is 15 amino acids long. Trimming at V came to 5 bases and at J to 0 bases, leaving 3 bases not matched to a gene. In DNA, the CDR3 is TGTGCCAGCAGTCCTAGCGGGGGTTACCAAGAGACCCAGTACTTC. Residues: CASSPSGGYQETQYF.

The rearrangement links TRBV2 to TRBJ2-3; D is uncertain. The germline V gene encodes CDR1 SNHLY and CDR2 FYNNEI. Trimming removed 1 base at V and 6 bases at J, with 5 bases between. The CDR3 runs to 12 residues. Here the CDR3 reads CASSEGMDTQYF. CDR3 in DNA: TGTGCCAGCAGTGAAGGTATGGATACGCAGTATTTT.

This chain links TRBV11-2 with TRBJ2-7; 10 bases map to TRBD1. Germline V CDR1 and CDR2: SGHAT, FQNNGV. The ends lost 6 bases at V and 2 bases at J; junction bases unmatched: 7. The CDR3 totals 15 residues. CDR3: CASSRGQGGPYEQYF. CDR3 sequence (DNA): TGTGCCAGCAGTCGAGGACAGGGGGGTCCCTACGAGCAGTACTTC.

V and J are TRBV19 and TRBJ2-7; TRBD2 is a possible D gene (6 bases). Germline values: CDR1 LNHDA, CDR2 SQIVND (reference sequence). Deletions cut 3 bases from V and 2 bases from J, with 11 bases between. The CDR3 sequence is 14 residues long. For the CDR3, the DNA is TGTGCCAGTAGTATGGGGGGACCGGCCTACGAGCAGTACTTC. It translates to CASSMGGPAYEQYF.

The V gene is TRBV9, the J gene TRBJ2-3, with 8 bases identical to TRBD1. Germline loops: CDR1 SGDLS, CDR2 YYNGEE. Trimming at V came to 5 bases and at J to 6 bases, leaving 5 bases not matched to a gene. The CDR3 spans 13 residues. CDR3 protein: CASRLTGEDTQYF. CDR3 bases: TGTGCCAGCAGACTGACAGGGGAGGATACGCAGTATTTT.

The chain recombines TRBV30 with TRBJ2-4, with TRBD1 matching over 7 bases. This CDR3 spans 13 amino acids. CDR1 is GTSNPN and CDR2 is SVGIG in the germline V gene (reference sequence). Losses at the gene ends were 1 base for V and 4 bases for J; bases not matched to a gene: 1. CDR3 sequence (DNA): TGTGCCTGGAGTGAGGGACAGAAAAACATTCAGTACTTC. It specifies CAWSEGQKNIQYF.